Following are 16 T cell receptor beta chains from one sample sequenced in a study of cytomegalovirus exposure and HLA in healthy donors (TCRdb year 2017). The library was produced with the immunoSEQ multiplex PCR assay. A mixture of 60 forward primers for TCR Vbeta segments and 13 reverse primers for TCR Jbeta segments was used in the multiplex PCR. TCRdb limited this immuneACCESS table to in-frame rearrangements with V and J called. A share of clones is missing; checked studies link under half to unresolved V genes, and the rest is unexplained. The table for this sample lists around 53,000 clones; about three quarters of them were counted only once. The ten most abundant clones make up 2.5% to 3% of the sample. Sequenced input: PBMCs. These receptor sequences come from a man aged 18 to 35 in good health and CMV-seronegative.

The chain uses TRBV6-5 and TRBJ2-1; D not resolved. V was clipped by 8 bases and J by 3 bases, with 5 bases between them. CDR1 and CDR2 from the germline V gene are MNHEY and SVGAGI. The CDR3 length is 11 residues. This chain's CDR3 is CASWSYNEQFF. The CDR3 bases are TGTGCCAGCTGGAGCTACAATGAGCAGTTCTTC.

This rearrangement joins TRBV28 to TRBJ2-5, with a weak D call TRBD2 (5 bases). The germline V gene has CDR1 MDHEN and CDR2 SYDVKM. V lost 5 bases and J lost 5, with 12 bases in between. The CDR3 has 13 residues. CDR3 bases: TGTGCCAGCAGTATTTCTTCGGGGGAGACCCAGTACTTC. Translation gives CASSISSGETQYF.

This chain uses TRBV7-9 with TRBJ2-7; possibly TRBD1 for D (5 bases). V was shortened by 1 base and J by 0 bases, with 13 bases between the two germline ends. The CDR3 runs to 16 residues. CDR1 and CDR2 (germline): SEHNR, FQNEAQ (reference sequence). The CDR3, as DNA: TGTGCCAGCAGCTTAGGGCAGGGAAAAAGCTCCTACGAGCAGTACTTC. This sequence encodes CASSLGQGKSSYEQYF.

This clone came up a few times. The chain employs TRBV28 and TRBJ2-3; 9 bases are a match to TRBD2. Trimming removed 6 bases from V and 5 bases from J; junction bases left unmatched: 12. This CDR3 has 16 residues. CDR1 MDHEN and CDR2 SYDVKM come from the germline V gene. CDR3: CASRSLAGRSGDTQYF. Here the CDR3 DNA reads TGTGCCAGCAGGAGTCTAGCGGGAAGGTCCGGAGATACGCAGTATTTT.

This rearrangement joins TRBV2 to TRBJ2-7, with D tentatively TRBD2 (5 bases). The ends were cut back, 7 bases at V and 5 bases at J, with 12 bases in the middle. Per germline, CDR1 SNHLY and CDR2 FYNNEI. The CDR3 runs 12 residues. CDR3 protein: CASTRLSHEQYF. The DNA for the CDR3 is TGTGCCAGCACACGACTAAGCCACGAGCAGTACTTC.

The sample holds a few counts of this clone. V gene TRBV10-1 combines with J gene TRBJ2-7; D not certain. This CDR3 comprises 13 residues. Trimming took 4 bases from V and 1 from J, leaving 8 bases between them. The V gene's germline CDR1 is WNHNN and CDR2 SYGVQD (reference sequence). CDR3 loop: CASSAGSSYEQYF. DNA for the CDR3: TGCGCCAGCAGTGCCGGTTCATCCTACGAGCAGTACTTC.

The rearrangement links TRBV5-1 to TRBJ1-1; D gene uncertain. The length of the CDR3 is 15 residues. V gave up 5 bases and J gave up 1 base, with 15 bases separating them. Per the germline V gene, CDR1 is SGHRS and CDR2 is YFSETQ. The CDR3 loop reads CASSIRAAGNTEAFF. CDR3 coding DNA: TGCGCCAGCAGTATCCGGGCAGCGGGGAACACTGAAGCTTTCTTT.

The chain employs TRBV29-1 and TRBJ2-1; 9 bases align to TRBD1. Germline V gene data show CDR1 as SQVTM and CDR2 as ANQGSEA. With V trimmed by 4 bases and J by 4 bases, 8 bases remained unmatched. The CDR3 spans 15 residues. DNA for the CDR3: TGCAGCGTTGGAGGGGGGACAGGGATATACAATGAGCAGTTCTTC. Encoded protein: CSVGGGTGIYNEQFF.

This clone came up once. The chain combines TRBV5-8 with TRBJ2-7; the match to TRBD2 covers 10 bases. Germline V CDR1 and CDR2: SGHTS, YDEGEE. Trimming removed 2 bases from V and 2 bases from J; junction bases left unmatched: 4. The CDR3 is made up of 15 amino acids. The chain's CDR3 is CASSLILAGTYEQYF. The CDR3 region has the DNA TGTGCCAGCAGCTTAATACTAGCGGGAACCTACGAGCAGTACTTC.

This chain uses TRBV4-3 with TRBJ2-1; no clear D gene. Germline V gene data show CDR1 as LGHNA and CDR2 as YSLEER. This CDR3 comprises 15 residues. V dropped 2 bases and J dropped 0 bases, with 8 bases sitting between them. CDR3 sequence: CASSQSPSSYNEQFF. The CDR3 DNA is TGCGCCAGCAGCCAATCCCCGAGCTCCTACAATGAGCAGTTCTTC.

This chain uses TRBV30 with TRBJ2-3, with 8 bases that match TRBD2. The germline gives CDR1 GTSNPN, CDR2 SVGIG (reference sequence). The CDR3 loop spans 12 amino acids. V lost 5 bases and J lost 3; bases outside the gene matches: 1. CDR3 sequence (DNA): TGTGCCTGGGCGGGAGGTACAGATACGCAGTATTTT. This translates into CAWAGGTDTQYF.

This sequence joins TRBV13 and TRBJ1-1, with D perhaps matching TRBD1 (5 bases). The length of the CDR3 is 16 residues. Per the germline V gene, CDR1 is PRHDT and CDR2 is FYEKMQ (reference sequence). Trimming removed 5 bases from V and 3 bases from J, with 19 bases in between. The CDR3 DNA reads as TGTGCCAGCAGCCACGGGAATTGGGGGGTCCACACTGAAGCTTTCTTT. Amino acids: CASSHGNWGVHTEAFF.

This sequence joins TRBV6-1 and TRBJ1-5; D gene uncertain. With 1 base removed from V and 0 bases from J, the gap between germline ends came to 10 bases. From germline, CDR1 is MNHNS and CDR2 SASEGT. The CDR3 spans 16 residues. The CDR3 region is CASSEVAGNSNQPQHF. CDR3 DNA sequence: TGTGCCAGCAGTGAAGTAGCCGGGAATAGCAATCAGCCCCAGCATTTT.

The chain has TRBV30 and TRBJ1-5, with TRBD1 matching 9 bases. V gave up 2 bases and J gave up 3 bases; unmatched junction bases: 8. This CDR3 is 16 amino acids long. Germline V gene lookup returns CDR1 GTSNPN and CDR2 SVGIG (reference sequence). The CDR3 nucleotides read TGTGCCTGGAGTCCAGGACAGGGGACCAACAATCAGCCCCAGCATTTT. Residues: CAWSPGQGTNNQPQHF.

The chain links TRBV7-2 to TRBJ1-2, with D unresolved. Germline loops: CDR1 SGHTA, CDR2 FQGNSA. V lost 5 bases and J lost 5, with 18 bases in between. The CDR3 runs 15 residues. The CDR3 sequence: CASSLRLGPLYGYTF. The CDR3 coding sequence is TGTGCCAGCAGCCTGAGACTGGGTCCTCTATATGGCTACACCTTC.

The chain has TRBV5-4 and TRBJ2-3, with unresolved D. CDR3 size: 14 residues. V shed 2 bases and J shed 2 bases, with 9 bases lying between them. Germline CDR1 and CDR2: SGHNT and YYREEE (reference sequence). CDR3 loop: CASSFGVATDTQYF. The CDR3 DNA is TGTGCCAGCAGCTTCGGTGTAGCCACAGATACGCAGTATTTT.